This T cell receptor beta chain appears in the sequencing data of a study of PD-1 blockade in classical Hodgkin lymphoma. General study results and limits: CD8+ TCR diversity did not rise significantly by C4D1, unlike CD4+.

Germline values: CDR1 LGHNA, CDR2 YNFKEQ. CDR3 length: 15 residues. V dropped 0 bases and J dropped 2 bases, with 8 bases sitting between them. Time point reported: cycle 4 day 1 (C4D1), after more than 5 weeks of nivolumab. All the patients suffered relapse after autologous stem cell transplantation, and brentuximab vedotin exposure differed. Purification of CD4+ T cells from thawed PBMCs was achieved by magnetic negative selection. A remark on this clone: Its matching antigen is unknown.

TCRdb keeps only in-frame clones here, not all; method: immunoSEQ multiplex PCR. This table has roughly 30,000 clones, 70% to 80% appearing once. The chain carries TRBV4-2 and TRBJ1-3, with D maybe TRBD1 (5 bases). The TCR sequence derives from a human donor with classical Hodgkin lymphoma. Sequenced material: CD4+ T cells from blood, taken before the fourth cycle of nivolumab. CDR3 DNA sequence: TGTGCCAGCAGCCAAGATTGGGGACCTGGAAACACCATATATTTT. As protein: CASSQDWGPGNTIYF.